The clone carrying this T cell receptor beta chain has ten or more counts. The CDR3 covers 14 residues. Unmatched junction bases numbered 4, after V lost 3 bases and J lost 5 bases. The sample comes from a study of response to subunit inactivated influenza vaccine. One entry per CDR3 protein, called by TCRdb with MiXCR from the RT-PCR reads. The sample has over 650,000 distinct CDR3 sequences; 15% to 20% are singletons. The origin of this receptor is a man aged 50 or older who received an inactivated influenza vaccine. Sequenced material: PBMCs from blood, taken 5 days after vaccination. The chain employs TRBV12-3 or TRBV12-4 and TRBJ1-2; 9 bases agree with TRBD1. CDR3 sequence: CASSLGQGIYGYTF. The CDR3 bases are TGTGCCAGCAGTTTGGGACAGGGAATATATGGCTACACCTTC.